This T cell receptor (beta chain) is drawn from a study of tumor and adjacent non-tumor tissue in lung cancer. Study-level background: The cohort had about a dozen adenocarcinoma, a couple of squamous cell and 1 small cell patients.

Study outcomes and limitations: Compared with tumor, normal lung showed significantly lower TCR diversity. Normal lung showed higher cumulative top 100 clone frequency than tumor.

Three rounds of nested PCR, following a modified ARM-PCR protocol, produced the TCRbeta library. TCRdb reprocessed the multiplex PCR reads via MiXCR and lists one record per CDR3 protein. This sample has about 110,000 distinct CDR3 sequences, with under 65% found just once. The CDR3 extends over 18 amino acids. J lost 4 bases, V lost 4 bases, and 9 bases had no gene match. Germline V gene data show CDR1 as SEHNR and CDR2 as FQNEAQ (reference sequence). Details on this clonotype: Its specificity is not known.

No cell sorting was done before RNA was extracted from the tissue. This non-tumor lung sample came from over 3 cm beyond the tumor edge. V usage is TRBV7-9 and J usage is TRBJ2-3; 15 nucleotides match TRBD2. This clonotype originated in a man between 60 and 75 years old with non-small cell lung cancer. The source material was distant non-tumor lung tissue. The CDR3 DNA follows: TGTGCCAGCAGCTCCTGGACTAGCGGGAGGGCTAGCGCAGATACGCAGTATTTT. Protein sequence: CASSSWTSGRASADTQYF.